Detailed here is one T cell receptor (beta chain). Its target is not known. The data derive from a study of T cells in localized non-small cell lung cancer. The CDR3 consists of 14 residues. Trimming stripped 4 bases from V and 4 bases from J, with 12 bases between. Germline V gene data show CDR1 as MGHDK and CDR2 as SYGVNS. General study findings and limits: Appearances in adjacent lung were noted for a median approximately 50 of the top 100 tumor clones. Tumor samples were not multi-region, leaving intratumor heterogeneity unexcluded.

Here immunoSEQ multiplex PCR was the method, and the copy in TCRdb shows in-frame clones only, minus some. Of roughly 3,600 clones detected, around 54% appear once; the ten largest clones hold around 4.7%. Sequencing was performed on lymph node tissue, taken before any cancer treatment. The sequence was obtained from a woman between 18 and 49 years old with stage I lung adenocarcinoma. The rearrangement links TRBV25-1 to TRBJ2-3; possibly TRBD2 for D (6 bases). The CDR3 coding sequence is TGTGCCAGCAGTGGGGTCGGGACTGCAGATACGCAGTATTTT. Residues: CASSGVGTADTQYF.